This T cell receptor beta chain was identified during a study of blood T cell repertoires in COVID-19. Study summary: Specimens from acute and convalescent COVID-19 originated in the United States, Italy and Spain. T cells, B-cell-depleted T cells, or PBMCs supplied cDNA or gDNA.

Clones were sequenced by immunoSEQ multiplex PCR, and TCRdb holds only the in-frame ones, with some missing. Here the sample spans around 360,000 clones, about 90% being singletons. Enrolment of Seattle patients took place during active infection, and they were followed longitudinally. CDR3 size: 15 residues. Germline V lookup: CDR1 SNHLY, CDR2 FYNNEI. V trimming: 6 bases; J trimming: 4 bases; junction bases outside the gene matches: 8. The chain uses TRBV2 and TRBJ2-3; 9 bases align to TRBD1. Sequencing was carried out using peripheral blood. This TCR was recovered from a woman aged 30 to 39 with COVID-19, enrolled during active disease. The CDR3 loop reads CASRDPGTGPDTQYF. In DNA form, the CDR3 reads TGTGCCAGCAGGGACCCCGGGACAGGGCCAGATACGCAGTATTTT.